The clone carrying this T cell receptor (beta chain) was observed a few times. TCRdb re-called the 5' RACE reads with MiXCR, one entry per CDR3 protein. The table shows approximately 65,000 distinct CDR3 sequences, with about 12% occurring only once. The data are from a study of early T cells in non-severe SARS-CoV-2 infection. V trimming: 5 bases; J trimming: 4 bases; junction bases outside the gene matches: 5. The germline gives CDR1 SEHNR, CDR2 FQNEAQ (reference sequence). This CDR3 has 14 residues. Sequencing input: whole blood. The chain joins TRBV7-9 to TRBJ1-2; TRBD1 matches at 9 bases. The TCR was taken from an adult who was a healthcare worker with PCR-confirmed SARS-CoV-2 infection or an uninfected control (not recorded which). The CDR3 DNA is TGTGCCAGCAGCGTGGACAGGGGTGGCTATGGCTACACCTTC. It is translated as CASSVDRGGYGYTF. Full variable domain (missing parts from reference TRBV7-9 and TRBJ1-2): DTGVSQNPRHKITKRGQNVTFRCDPISEHNRLYWYRQTLGQGPEFLTYFQNEAQLEKSRLLSDRFSAERPKGSFSTLEIQRTEQGDSAMYLCASSVDRGGYGYTFGSGTRLTVV.